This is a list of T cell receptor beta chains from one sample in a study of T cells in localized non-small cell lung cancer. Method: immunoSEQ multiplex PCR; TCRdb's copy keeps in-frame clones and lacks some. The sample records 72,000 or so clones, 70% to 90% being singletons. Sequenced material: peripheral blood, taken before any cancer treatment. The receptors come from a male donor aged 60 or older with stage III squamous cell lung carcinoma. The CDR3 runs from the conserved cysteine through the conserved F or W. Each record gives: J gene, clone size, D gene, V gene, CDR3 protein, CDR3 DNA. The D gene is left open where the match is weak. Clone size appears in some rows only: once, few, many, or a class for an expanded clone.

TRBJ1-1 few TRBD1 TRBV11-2 CASTLLTGSNTEAFF TGTGCCAGCACCCTTCTGACAGGGTCGAACACTGAAGCTTTCTTT
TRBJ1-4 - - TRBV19 CASRRQTNEGGLFF TGTGCCAGTAGGCGACAGACGAATGAAGGAGGACTGTTTTTT
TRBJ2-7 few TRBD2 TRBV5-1 CASSLGGGASYEQYF TGCGCCAGCAGCTTGGGCGGGGGGGCGTCCTACGAGCAGTACTTC
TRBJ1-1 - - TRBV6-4 CASSVEEGNTEAFF TGTGCCAGCAGTGTGGAGGAAGGCAACACTGAAGCTTTCTTT
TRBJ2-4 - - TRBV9 CASSPRVGTTAKNIQYF TGTGCCAGCAGCCCCCGGGTCGGGACAACAGCCAAAAACATTCAGTACTTC
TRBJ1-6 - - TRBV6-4 CASSDNRTVNSPLHF TGTGCCAGCAGTGACAACCGGACAGTCAATTCACCCCTCCACTTT
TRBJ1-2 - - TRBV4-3 CASSQGKGDYGYTF TGCGCCAGCAGCCAAGGAAAAGGGGATTATGGCTACACCTTC
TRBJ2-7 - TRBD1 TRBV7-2 CASRDDRGNEQYF TGTGCCAGCAGAGACGACAGGGGAAACGAGCAGTACTTC
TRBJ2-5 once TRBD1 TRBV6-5 CASSSGTVPGETQYF TGTGCCAGCAGTTCCGGGACAGTGCCGGGGGAGACCCAGTACTTC
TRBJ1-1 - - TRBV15 CATSFFDGNTEAFF TGTGCCACCAGCTTCTTCGACGGTAACACTGAAGCTTTCTTT
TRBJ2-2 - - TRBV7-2 CASTYTGELFF TGTGCCAGCACTTACACCGGGGAGCTGTTTTTT
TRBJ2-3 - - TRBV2 CASSDEITDTQYF TGTGCCAGCAGTGATGAAATCACAGATACGCAGTATTTT
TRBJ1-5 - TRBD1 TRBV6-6 CASRGQGYNQPQHF TGTGCCAGCAGGGGACAGGGCTACAATCAGCCCCAGCATTTT
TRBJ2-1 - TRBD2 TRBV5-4 CASSSRAGGREQFF TGTGCCAGCAGCTCGAGAGCGGGGGGGCGTGAGCAGTTCTTC
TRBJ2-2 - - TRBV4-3 CASSQVLVTGELFF TGCGCCAGCAGCCAAGTTCTGGTCACCGGGGAGCTGTTTTTT
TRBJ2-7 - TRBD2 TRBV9 CASSAGLAGGLYEQYF TGTGCCAGCAGCGCCGGACTAGCGGGGGGCCTATACGAGCAGTACTTC
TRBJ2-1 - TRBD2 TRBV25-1 CASSGLAGGSEQFF TGTGCCAGCAGTGGACTAGCGGGGGGGAGTGAGCAGTTCTTC
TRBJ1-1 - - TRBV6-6 CASSRGGTEAFF TGTGCCAGCAGTCGTGGGGGAACTGAAGCTTTCTTT
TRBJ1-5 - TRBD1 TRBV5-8 CASSPRDRGKQPQHF TGTGCCAGCAGCCCCAGGGACAGGGGAAAGCAGCCCCAGCATTTT
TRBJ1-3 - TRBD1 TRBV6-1 CASSEARWDRTTGNTIYF TGTGCCAGCAGTGAAGCGCGGTGGGACAGGACGACCGGAAACACCATATATTTT
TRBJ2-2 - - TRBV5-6 CASSLLREGNTGELFF TGTGCCAGCAGCTTACTCAGGGAAGGGAATACCGGGGAGCTGTTTTTT
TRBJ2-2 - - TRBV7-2 CASSLDRTGELFF TGTGCCAGCAGCTTAGATCGGACCGGGGAGCTGTTTTTT